This T cell receptor beta chain was retrieved from a study of shared clonotypes between healthy human individuals. Study results and limitations: Larger richness was generally estimated for naive than memory subsets.

Comments on this clone: Its specificity is not known.

From CD4+ cells came CD45RA+ naive and CD45RA-negative memory subsets. Measured with immunoSEQ multiplex PCR; TCRdb has only the in-frame clones, and not every one. The sample shows about 2.4 million clones, 93% of them seen only once. The germline V gene has CDR1 MDHEN and CDR2 SYDVKM. The CDR3 sequence is 15 residues long. Input material: naive CD4+ T cells from PBMCs. Subset here: CD45RA+ positively selected. The sequence came from a man younger than 30 in good health. Some clones in this sample may be carry-over from other donors' samples. The V call is TRBV28, the J call TRBJ2-5; 8 bases align to TRBD1. The DNA end is more similar to TRBJ2-7, so the J call may be wrong. The CDR3: CASRYDRGVTYEQYF. The CDR3 DNA follows: TGTGCCAGCAGATACGACAGGGGCGTCACCTACGAGCAGTACTTC.